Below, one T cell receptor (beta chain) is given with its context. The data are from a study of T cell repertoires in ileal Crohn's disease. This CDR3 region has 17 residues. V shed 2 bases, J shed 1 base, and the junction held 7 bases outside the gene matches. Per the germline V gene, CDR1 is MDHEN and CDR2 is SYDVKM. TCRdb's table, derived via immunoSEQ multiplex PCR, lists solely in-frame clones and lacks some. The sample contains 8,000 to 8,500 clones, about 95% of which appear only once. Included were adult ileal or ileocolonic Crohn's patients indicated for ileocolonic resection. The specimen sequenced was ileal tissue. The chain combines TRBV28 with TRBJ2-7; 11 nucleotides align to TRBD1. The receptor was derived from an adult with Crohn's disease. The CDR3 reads CASSLPGTGGVSYEQYF. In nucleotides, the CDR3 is TGTGCCAGCAGTTTACCCGGGACAGGGGGGGTTTCCTACGAGCAGTACTTC.